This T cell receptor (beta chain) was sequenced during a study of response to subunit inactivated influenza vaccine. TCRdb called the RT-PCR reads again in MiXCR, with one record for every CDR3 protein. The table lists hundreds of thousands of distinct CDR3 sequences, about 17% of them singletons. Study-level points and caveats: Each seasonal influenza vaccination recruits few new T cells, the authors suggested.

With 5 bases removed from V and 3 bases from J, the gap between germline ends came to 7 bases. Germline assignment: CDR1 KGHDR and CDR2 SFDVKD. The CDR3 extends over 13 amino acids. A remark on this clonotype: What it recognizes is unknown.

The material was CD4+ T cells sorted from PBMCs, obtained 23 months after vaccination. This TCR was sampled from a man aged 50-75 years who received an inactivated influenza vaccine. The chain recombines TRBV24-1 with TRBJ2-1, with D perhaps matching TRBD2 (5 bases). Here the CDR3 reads CATSGGYYNEQFF. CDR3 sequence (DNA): TGTGCCACCAGTGGCGGGTACTACAATGAGCAGTTCTTC.